These T cell receptor beta chains were read from a single sample in a study of CD8 T cells in ankylosing spondylitis. TCRdb used MiXCR to reprocess the 5' RACE reads, holding one entry per CDR3 protein. Of some 330,000 distinct CDR3 sequences listed, 6.5% to 10% are singletons. Sequencing used blood, either unsorted or a sorted T cell fraction (not recorded which). The receptor set was obtained from a male donor with ankylosing spondylitis. Both conserved end residues are part of each CDR3. D genes are given only for firm matches. Not every row has a clone size; where given, it reads once, few, many or a size class.

clone size,CDR3 length,J gene,V gene,D gene,CDR3 DNA,CDR3 protein
many,15,TRBJ2-1,TRBV10-1,.,TGCGCCAGCAGTGATACGGGGCGCTCCTACAATGAGCAGTTCTTC,CASSDTGRSYNEQFF
few,14,TRBJ2-5,TRBV12-3/TRBV12-4,.,TGTGCCAGCAGCCCGGGGGAAGTGGGGGAGACCCAGTACTTC,CASSPGEVGETQYF
.,12,TRBJ1-4,TRBV20-1,TRBD1,TGCAGCACAGGGGGCGTGGATGAAAAACTGTTTTTT,CSTGGVDEKLFF
.,13,TRBJ1-1,TRBV30,.,TGTGCCTGGACGAAGACAGCGAACACTGAAGCTTTCTTT,CAWTKTANTEAFF
.,13,TRBJ1-1,TRBV19,TRBD1,TGTGCCAGTAGGACACCCGGGACAGGGACAGCTTTCTTT,CASRTPGTGTAFF
.,15,TRBJ1-4,TRBV15,.,TGTGCCACCAGCAGAGATGGGGGGCCTGGTGAAAAACTGTTTTTT,CATSRDGGPGEKLFF
few,15,TRBJ2-1,TRBV7-3,.,TGTGCCAGCAGCTTAACTAGCGGCACCTACAATGAGCAGTTCTTC,CASSLTSGTYNEQFF
few,13,TRBJ2-1,TRBV20-1,TRBD2,TGCAGTGCTGGACTAGCGGGAGCCAATGAGCAGTTCTTC,CSAGLAGANEQFF
few,14,TRBJ2-4,TRBV6-5,.,TGTGCCAGCAGTTTAGGGGCCCCGGGCAACATTCAGTACTTC,CASSLGAPGNIQYF
many,13,TRBJ2-2,TRBV5-1,.,TGCGCCAGCAGCTTGGACGACACCGGGGAGCTGTTTTTT,CASSLDDTGELFF
many,14,TRBJ2-1,TRBV12-3/TRBV12-4,TRBD2,TGTGCCAGCACAGGAGGGAGGGTATACAATGAGCAGTTCTTC,CASTGGRVYNEQFF
.,13,TRBJ2-7,TRBV11-1,.,TGTGCCAGCAGCTTAGAATTTGTCTACGAGCAGTACTTC,CASSLEFVYEQYF
few,18,TRBJ2-7,TRBV4-1,TRBD2,TGCGCCAGCAGCCAAAGGGGGAAACTAGCGGAGATACCCTACGAGCAGTACTTC,CASSQRGKLAEIPYEQYF
few,14,TRBJ2-5,TRBV4-1,.,TGCGCCAGCAGCCAAGTATGGCGACCAGAGACCCAGTACTTC,CASSQVWRPETQYF
.,15,TRBJ2-1,TRBV4-3,.,TGCGCCAGCAGCCAAGGGGTGACTCCCTCTCGGGAGCAGTTCTTC,CASSQGVTPSREQFF
.,16,TRBJ1-4,TRBV4-3,TRBD1,TGCGCCAGCAGCCAAGATACCGGGACAGGAAATGAAAAACTGTTTTTT,CASSQDTGTGNEKLFF
many,16,TRBJ1-6,TRBV7-9,.,TGTGCCAGCAGCTTAAATCGAGGCTCCTATAATTCACCCCTCCACTTT,CASSLNRGSYNSPLHF
few,11,TRBJ2-7,TRBV18,.,TGTGCCAGCTCACCTCAGTTCGAGCAGTACTTC,CASSPQFEQYF
.,13,TRBJ1-6,TRBV7-3,.,TGTGCCAGCAGCTTTCGTGTGGATTCACCCCTCCACTTT,CASSFRVDSPLHF
.,14,TRBJ2-1,TRBV6-1,TRBD2,TGTGCCAGCAGCGCCGGGACTAGCTTCAATGAGCAGTTCTTC,CASSAGTSFNEQFF
few,17,TRBJ2-2,TRBV4-2,.,TGTGCCAGCAGCCAACTTACAGGGTCAGAGGGCACCGGGGAGCTGTTTTTT,CASSQLTGSEGTGELFF
many,12,TRBJ1-1,TRBV29-1,.,TGCAGCGTCGTCCCGAGGGACACTGAAGCTTTCTTT,CSVVPRDTEAFF